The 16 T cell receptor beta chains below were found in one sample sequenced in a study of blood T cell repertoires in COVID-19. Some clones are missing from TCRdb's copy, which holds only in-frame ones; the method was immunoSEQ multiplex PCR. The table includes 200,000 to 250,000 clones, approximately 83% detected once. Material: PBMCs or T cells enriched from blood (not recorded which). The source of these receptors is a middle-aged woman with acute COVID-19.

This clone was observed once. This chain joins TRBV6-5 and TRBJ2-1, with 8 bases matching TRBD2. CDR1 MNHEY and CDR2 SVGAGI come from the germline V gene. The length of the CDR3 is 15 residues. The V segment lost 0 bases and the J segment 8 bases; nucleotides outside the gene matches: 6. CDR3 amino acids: CASSYSPSGPDEQFF. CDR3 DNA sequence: TGTGCCAGCAGTTACTCCCCTAGCGGGCCGGATGAGCAGTTCTTC.

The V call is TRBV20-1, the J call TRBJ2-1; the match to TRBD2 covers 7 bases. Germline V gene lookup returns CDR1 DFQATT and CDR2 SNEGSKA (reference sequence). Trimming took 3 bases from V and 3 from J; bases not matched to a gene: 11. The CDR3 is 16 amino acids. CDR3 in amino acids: CSASVVGGRGYNEQFF. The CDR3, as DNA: TGCAGTGCTAGTGTAGTAGGTGGGAGGGGCTACAATGAGCAGTTCTTC.

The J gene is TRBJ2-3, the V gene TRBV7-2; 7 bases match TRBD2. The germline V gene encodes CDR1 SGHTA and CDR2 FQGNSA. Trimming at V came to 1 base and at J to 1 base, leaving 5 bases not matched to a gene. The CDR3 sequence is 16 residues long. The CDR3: CASSLVASGGTDTQYF. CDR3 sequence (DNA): TGTGCCAGCAGCTTAGTGGCTAGCGGAGGCACAGATACGCAGTATTTT.

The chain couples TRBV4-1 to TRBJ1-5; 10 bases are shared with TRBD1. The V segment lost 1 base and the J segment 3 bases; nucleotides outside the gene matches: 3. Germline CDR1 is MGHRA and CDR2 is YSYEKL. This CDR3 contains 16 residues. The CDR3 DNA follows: TGCGCCAGCAGCCAAGGGACAGGGGGACTCAATCAGCCCCAGCATTTT. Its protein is CASSQGTGGLNQPQHF.

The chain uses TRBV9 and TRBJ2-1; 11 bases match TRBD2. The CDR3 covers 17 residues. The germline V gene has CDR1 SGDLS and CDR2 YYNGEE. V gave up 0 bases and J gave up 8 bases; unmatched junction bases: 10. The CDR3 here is CASSVGSPLAGGYEQFF. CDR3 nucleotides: TGTGCCAGCAGCGTAGGGTCCCCGCTAGCGGGGGGCTATGAGCAGTTCTTC.

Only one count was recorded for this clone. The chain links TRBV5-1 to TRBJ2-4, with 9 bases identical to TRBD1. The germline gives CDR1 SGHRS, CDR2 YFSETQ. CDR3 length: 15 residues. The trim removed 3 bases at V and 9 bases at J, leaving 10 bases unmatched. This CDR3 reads CASSSRTGVSGIQYF. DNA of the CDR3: TGCGCCAGCAGCTCACGGACAGGGGTTAGCGGCATTCAGTACTTC.

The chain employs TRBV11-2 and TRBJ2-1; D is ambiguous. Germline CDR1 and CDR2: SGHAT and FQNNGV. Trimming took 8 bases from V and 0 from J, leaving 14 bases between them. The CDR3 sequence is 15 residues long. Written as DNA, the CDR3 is TGTGCCAGCGCGCGGTTAGGCTTCTCCTACAATGAGCAGTTCTTC. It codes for CASARLGFSYNEQFF.

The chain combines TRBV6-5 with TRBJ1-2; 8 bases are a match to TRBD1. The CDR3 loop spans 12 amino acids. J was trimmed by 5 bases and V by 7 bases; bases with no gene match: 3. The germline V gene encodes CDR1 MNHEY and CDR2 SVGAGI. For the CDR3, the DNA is TGTGCCAGCACCGACAGGGGATATGGCTACACCTTC. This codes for CASTDRGYGYTF.

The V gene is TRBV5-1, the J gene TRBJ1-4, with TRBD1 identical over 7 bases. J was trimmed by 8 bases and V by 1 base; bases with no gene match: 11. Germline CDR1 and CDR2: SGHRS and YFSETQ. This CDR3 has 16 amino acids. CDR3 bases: TGCGCCAGCAGCTTGCCCACAGGGGCTGTAGGGGAAAAACTGTTTTTT. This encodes CASSLPTGAVGEKLFF.

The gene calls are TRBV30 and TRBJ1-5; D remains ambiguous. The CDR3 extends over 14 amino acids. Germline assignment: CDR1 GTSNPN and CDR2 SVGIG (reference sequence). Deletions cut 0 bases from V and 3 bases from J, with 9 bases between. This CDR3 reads CAWSVAVFNQPQHF. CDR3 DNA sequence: TGTGCCTGGAGTGTAGCGGTATTCAATCAGCCCCAGCATTTT.

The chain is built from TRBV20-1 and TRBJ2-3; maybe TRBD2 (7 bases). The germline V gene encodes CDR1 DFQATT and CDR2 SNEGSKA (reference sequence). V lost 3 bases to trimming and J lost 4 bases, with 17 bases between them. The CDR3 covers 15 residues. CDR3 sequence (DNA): TGCAGTGCTAGTAGCCTAGCGGAGGGGGCAGATACGCAGTATTTT. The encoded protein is CSASSLAEGADTQYF.

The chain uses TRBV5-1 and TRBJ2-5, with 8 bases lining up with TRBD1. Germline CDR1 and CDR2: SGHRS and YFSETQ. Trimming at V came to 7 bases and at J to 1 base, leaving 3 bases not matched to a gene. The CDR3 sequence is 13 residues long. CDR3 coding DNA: TGCGCCAGCCGAGGACAGGGCCAAGAGACCCAGTACTTC. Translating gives CASRGQGQETQYF.

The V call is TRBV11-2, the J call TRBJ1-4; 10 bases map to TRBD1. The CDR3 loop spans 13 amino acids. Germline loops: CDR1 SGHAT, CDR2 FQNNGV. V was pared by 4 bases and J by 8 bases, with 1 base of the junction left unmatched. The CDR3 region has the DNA TGTGCCAGCAGCTGGACAGGGGGGGAAAAACTGTTTTTT. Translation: CASSWTGGEKLFF.

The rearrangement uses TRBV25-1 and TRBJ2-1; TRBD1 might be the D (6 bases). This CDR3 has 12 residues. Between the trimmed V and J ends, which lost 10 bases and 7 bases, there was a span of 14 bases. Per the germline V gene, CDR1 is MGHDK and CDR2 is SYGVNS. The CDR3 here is CATGRQGNEQFF. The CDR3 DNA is TGTGCCACCGGAAGGCAGGGGAATGAGCAGTTCTTC.

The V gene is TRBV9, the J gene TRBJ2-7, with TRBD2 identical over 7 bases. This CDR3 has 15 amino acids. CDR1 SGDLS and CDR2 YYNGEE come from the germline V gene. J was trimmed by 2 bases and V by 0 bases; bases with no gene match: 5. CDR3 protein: CASSVGIGRTYEQYF. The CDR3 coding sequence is TGTGCCAGCAGCGTAGGGATCGGGAGGACCTACGAGCAGTACTTC.

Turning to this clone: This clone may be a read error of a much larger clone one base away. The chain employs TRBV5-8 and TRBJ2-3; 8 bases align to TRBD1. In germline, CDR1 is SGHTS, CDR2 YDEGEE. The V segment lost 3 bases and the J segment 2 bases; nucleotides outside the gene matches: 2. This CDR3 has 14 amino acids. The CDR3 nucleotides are TGTGCCAGCAGCTGGGGACAGGACACAGATACGCAGTATTTT. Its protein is CASSWGQDTDTQYF.